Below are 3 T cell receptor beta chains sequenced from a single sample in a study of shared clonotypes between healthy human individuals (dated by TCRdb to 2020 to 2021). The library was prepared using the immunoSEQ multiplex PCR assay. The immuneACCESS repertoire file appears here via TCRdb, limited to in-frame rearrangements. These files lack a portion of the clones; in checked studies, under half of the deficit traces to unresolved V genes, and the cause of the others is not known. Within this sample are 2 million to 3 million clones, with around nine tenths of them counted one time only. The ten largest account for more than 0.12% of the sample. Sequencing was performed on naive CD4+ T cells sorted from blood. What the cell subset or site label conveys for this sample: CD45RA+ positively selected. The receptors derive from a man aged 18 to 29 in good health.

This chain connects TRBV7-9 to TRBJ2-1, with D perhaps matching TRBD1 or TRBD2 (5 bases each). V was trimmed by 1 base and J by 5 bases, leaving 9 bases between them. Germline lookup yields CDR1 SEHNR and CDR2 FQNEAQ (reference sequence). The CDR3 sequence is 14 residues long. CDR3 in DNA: TGTGCCAGCAGCTTAGTGGGACGGGACAATGAGCAGTTCTTC. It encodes CASSLVGRDNEQFF.

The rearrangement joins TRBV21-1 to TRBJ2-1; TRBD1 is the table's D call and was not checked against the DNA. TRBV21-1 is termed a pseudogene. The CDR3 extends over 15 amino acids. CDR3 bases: TGTGCCAGCAGCAAAGATACAGAGTCCTACAATGAGCAGTTCTTC. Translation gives CASSKDTESYNEQFF.

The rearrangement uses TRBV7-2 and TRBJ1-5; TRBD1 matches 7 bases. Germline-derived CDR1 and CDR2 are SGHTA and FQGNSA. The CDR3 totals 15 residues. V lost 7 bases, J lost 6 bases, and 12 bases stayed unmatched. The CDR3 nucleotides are TGTGCCAGCACCACAGACAGGGCCGGGAGTCAGCCCCAGCATTTT. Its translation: CASTTDRAGSQPQHF.